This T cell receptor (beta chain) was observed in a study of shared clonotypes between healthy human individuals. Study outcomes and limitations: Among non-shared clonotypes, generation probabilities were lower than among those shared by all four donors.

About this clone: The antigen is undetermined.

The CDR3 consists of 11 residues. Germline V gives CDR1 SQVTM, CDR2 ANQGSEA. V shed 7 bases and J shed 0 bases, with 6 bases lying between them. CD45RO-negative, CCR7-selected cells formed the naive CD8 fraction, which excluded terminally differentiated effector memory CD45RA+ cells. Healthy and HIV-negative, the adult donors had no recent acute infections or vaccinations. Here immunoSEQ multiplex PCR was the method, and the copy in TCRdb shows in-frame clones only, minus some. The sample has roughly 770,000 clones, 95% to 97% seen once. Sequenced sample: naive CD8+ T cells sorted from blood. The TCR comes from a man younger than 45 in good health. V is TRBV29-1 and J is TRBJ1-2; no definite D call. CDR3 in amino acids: CSDSTNYGYTF. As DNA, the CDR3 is TGCAGCGACTCTACTAACTATGGCTACACCTTC.